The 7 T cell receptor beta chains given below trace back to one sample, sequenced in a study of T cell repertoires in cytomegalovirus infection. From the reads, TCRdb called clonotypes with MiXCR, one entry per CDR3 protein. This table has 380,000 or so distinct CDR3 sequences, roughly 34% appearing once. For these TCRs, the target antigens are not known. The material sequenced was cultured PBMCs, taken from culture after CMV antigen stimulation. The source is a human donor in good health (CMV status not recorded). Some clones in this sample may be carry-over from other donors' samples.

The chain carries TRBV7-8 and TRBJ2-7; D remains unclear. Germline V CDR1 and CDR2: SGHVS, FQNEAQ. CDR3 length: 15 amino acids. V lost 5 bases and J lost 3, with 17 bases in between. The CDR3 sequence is CASSPQRLADYEQYF. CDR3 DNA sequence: TGTGCCAGCAGCCCCCAAAGGTTAGCAGACTACGAGCAGTACTTC.

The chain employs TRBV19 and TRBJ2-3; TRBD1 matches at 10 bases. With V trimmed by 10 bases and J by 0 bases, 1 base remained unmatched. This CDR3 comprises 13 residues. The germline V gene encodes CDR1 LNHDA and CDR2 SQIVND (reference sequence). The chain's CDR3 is CATGQGSTDTQYF. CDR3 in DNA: TGTGCCACGGGACAGGGGAGCACAGATACGCAGTATTTT.

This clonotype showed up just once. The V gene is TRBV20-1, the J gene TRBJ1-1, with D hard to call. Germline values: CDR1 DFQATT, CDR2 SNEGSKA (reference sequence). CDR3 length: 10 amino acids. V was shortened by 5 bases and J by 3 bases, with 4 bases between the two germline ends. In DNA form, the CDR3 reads TGCAGTGCTCTGTACACTGAAGCTTTCTTT. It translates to CSALYTEAFF.

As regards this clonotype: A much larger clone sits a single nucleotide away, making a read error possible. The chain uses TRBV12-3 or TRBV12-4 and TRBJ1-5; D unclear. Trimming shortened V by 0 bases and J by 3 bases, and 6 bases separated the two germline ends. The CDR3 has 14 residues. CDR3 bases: TGTGCCAGCAGTTTAGCGTTCATCAATCAGCCCCAGCATTTT. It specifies CASSLAFINQPQHF.

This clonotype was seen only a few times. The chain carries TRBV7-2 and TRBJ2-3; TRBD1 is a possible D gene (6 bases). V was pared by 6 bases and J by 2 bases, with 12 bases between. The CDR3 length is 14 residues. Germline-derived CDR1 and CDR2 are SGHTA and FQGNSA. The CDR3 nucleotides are TGTGCCAGCAGGGAAGGACAGTACACAGATACGCAGTATTTT. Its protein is CASREGQYTDTQYF.

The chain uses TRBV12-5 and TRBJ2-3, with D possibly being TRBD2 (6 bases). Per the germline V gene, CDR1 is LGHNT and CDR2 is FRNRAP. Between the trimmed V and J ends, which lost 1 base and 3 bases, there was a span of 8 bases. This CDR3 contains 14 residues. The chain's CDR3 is CASGLGSGTDTQYF. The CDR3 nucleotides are TGTGCTAGTGGTTTGGGTAGCGGAACAGATACGCAGTATTTT.

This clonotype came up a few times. CDR3 bases: TGTGCCAGCAGAGAACGTAACTATGGCTACACCTTC. It codes for CASRERNYGYTF. This rearrangement joins TRBV28 to TRBJ1-2; no clear D. This CDR3 region has 12 residues. V was clipped by 6 bases and J by 1 base, with 6 bases between them. Germline-derived CDR1 and CDR2 are MDHEN and SYDVKM.